This is a list of T cell receptor beta chains from one sample in a study of blood T cells in healthy people across ages. TCRdb processed the 5' RACE reads anew with MiXCR; each CDR3 protein has one entry. The sample shows 920,000 or so distinct CDR3 sequences, less than 50% of them seen only once. The sample consisted of blood. These receptors originate from a woman in her fifties or sixties in good health. Each CDR3 is given with its conserved first and last residue. D genes are given only for firm matches. Clone size is shown for a subset of rows, as once, few, many or a class of expanded clone.

J gene: TRBJ2-1
V gene: TRBV19
clone size: .
D gene: TRBD2
CDR3 DNA: TGTGCCACAAAAAGGACTAGCGGGAACTACAATGAGCAGTTCTTC
CDR3 protein: CATKRTSGNYNEQFF

J gene: TRBJ1-4
V gene: TRBV7-9
clone size: few
D gene: .
CDR3 DNA: TGTGCCAGCAGCTTAGGATCGTCCGAAAAACTGTTTTTT
CDR3 protein: CASSLGSSEKLFF

J gene: TRBJ2-3
V gene: TRBV6-7
clone size: .
D gene: .
CDR3 DNA: TGTGCCAGCAGTTTCGGGGGTTCACAGAAAGGGGATACGCAGTATTTT
CDR3 protein: CASSFGGSQKGDTQYF

J gene: TRBJ2-7
V gene: TRBV27
clone size: .
D gene: TRBD1
CDR3 DNA: TGTGCCAGCAGTTTATCACTAGTTACAGGGGGCGAGCAGTACTTC
CDR3 protein: CASSLSLVTGGEQYF

J gene: TRBJ2-1
V gene: TRBV3-1
clone size: .
D gene: TRBD2
CDR3 DNA: TGTGCCAGCAGCTCCTCTACAGCGGGAGAATGGGATGAGCAGTTCTTC
CDR3 protein: CASSSSTAGEWDEQFF

J gene: TRBJ2-5
V gene: TRBV20-1
clone size: .
D gene: TRBD2
CDR3 DNA: TGCAGTGCTAGCGTCCCGGGACTAGCGGGAGCAGAGACCCAGTACTTC
CDR3 protein: CSASVPGLAGAETQYF

J gene: TRBJ2-5
V gene: TRBV7-6
clone size: .
D gene: TRBD2
CDR3 DNA: TGTGCCAGCAGCTTGGGACTAGCGGGAATTTTTTCGAAAGAGACCCAGTACTTC
CDR3 protein: CASSLGLAGIFSKETQYF

J gene: TRBJ2-1
V gene: TRBV20-1
clone size: .
D gene: .
CDR3 DNA: TGCAGCCAAGGGGGGGACAGTTATGAGCAGTTCTTC
CDR3 protein: CSQGGDSYEQFF

J gene: TRBJ2-7
V gene: TRBV20-1
clone size: few
D gene: TRBD2
CDR3 DNA: TGCAGTGCTTCTAGCGGGAGGCGAGAGCAGTACTTC
CDR3 protein: CSASSGRREQYF

J gene: TRBJ2-5
V gene: TRBV5-6
clone size: .
D gene: TRBD1
CDR3 DNA: TGTGCCAGCAGCAGCGGACAGGGGCCTGATCGGGGGACCCAGTACTTC
CDR3 protein: CASSSGQGPDRGTQYF

J gene: TRBJ2-1
V gene: TRBV29-1
clone size: .
D gene: TRBD2
CDR3 DNA: TGCAGCGGAGCGGGAGATGATACCTATGAGCAGTTCTTC
CDR3 protein: CSGAGDDTYEQFF

J gene: TRBJ2-7
V gene: TRBV28
clone size: .
D gene: TRBD1
CDR3 DNA: TGTGCCAGCAGTTTACCAAGGACAGGAGTTGGGTACGAGCAGTACTTC
CDR3 protein: CASSLPRTGVGYEQYF

J gene: TRBJ2-3
V gene: TRBV9
clone size: once
D gene: TRBD1
CDR3 DNA: TGTGCCAGCAGCGTAGCCCTAGTAAATACAGGGGTTCGGGAAGATACGCAGTATTTT
CDR3 protein: CASSVALVNTGVREDTQYF

J gene: TRBJ1-2
V gene: TRBV7-9
clone size: few
D gene: .
CDR3 DNA: TGTGCCAGCAGCTCCCCATTCTCGAACCGTGGCTACACCTTC
CDR3 protein: CASSSPFSNRGYTF

J gene: TRBJ1-5
V gene: TRBV2
clone size: .
D gene: .
CDR3 DNA: TGTGCCAGCAGTTTAAAGGTCGGTCAGCCCCAGCATTTT
CDR3 protein: CASSLKVGQPQHF

J gene: TRBJ1-6
V gene: TRBV2
clone size: .
D gene: .
CDR3 DNA: TGTGCCAGACGACAGGCTCTAGATAATTCACCCCTCCACTTT
CDR3 protein: CARRQALDNSPLHF

J gene: TRBJ2-7
V gene: TRBV12-3/TRBV12-4
clone size: .
D gene: .
CDR3 DNA: TGTGCCAGCGGCCTCCCGGCAGGGGAGCAGTACTTC
CDR3 protein: CASGLPAGEQYF

J gene: TRBJ2-5
V gene: TRBV11-2
clone size: .
D gene: TRBD2
CDR3 DNA: TGTGCCAGCAGCCTGTCGGGAGGGATCCAAGAGACCCAGTACTTC
CDR3 protein: CASSLSGGIQETQYF

J gene: TRBJ2-3
V gene: TRBV12-3/TRBV12-4
clone size: few
D gene: TRBD2
CDR3 DNA: TGTGCCAGCAGTTTCCCCACGCGGGAGGGCACAGATACGCAGTATTTT
CDR3 protein: CASSFPTREGTDTQYF

J gene: TRBJ1-2
V gene: TRBV20-1
clone size: many
D gene: .
CDR3 DNA: TGCAGTGCTAGAGACTTACGGGGAGATTATGGCTACACCTTC
CDR3 protein: CSARDLRGDYGYTF

J gene: TRBJ2-3
V gene: TRBV4-2
clone size: few
D gene: TRBD2
CDR3 DNA: TGTGCCAGCAGCCAAATGGGGGGAGGGCCTACAGATACGCAGTATTTT
CDR3 protein: CASSQMGGGPTDTQYF

J gene: TRBJ1-5
V gene: TRBV7-9
clone size: .
D gene: TRBD1
CDR3 DNA: TGTGCCAGCAGCCCCCCCACAGGGGTCAATGAGCCCCAGCATTTT
CDR3 protein: CASSPPTGVNEPQHF

J gene: TRBJ2-1
V gene: TRBV6-6
clone size: .
D gene: .
CDR3 DNA: TGTGCCAGCAGGGCGACGAGCGTAGGTTACAGTGAGCAGTTCTTC
CDR3 protein: CASRATSVGYSEQFF

J gene: TRBJ2-1
V gene: TRBV5-1
clone size: .
D gene: .
CDR3 DNA: TGCGCCAGCAGCAAGGACGAGTACAATGAGCAGTTCTTC
CDR3 protein: CASSKDEYNEQFF

J gene: TRBJ2-1
V gene: TRBV9
clone size: once
D gene: .
CDR3 DNA: TGTGCCAGCAGCTCCTTAGGGGGGACGGCCTACAATGAGCAGTTCTTC
CDR3 protein: CASSSLGGTAYNEQFF

J gene: TRBJ2-7
V gene: TRBV20-1
clone size: .
D gene: TRBD1
CDR3 DNA: TGCAGTGCTAGTTCCGGGACAGGGCTGAACGAGCAGTACTTC
CDR3 protein: CSASSGTGLNEQYF

J gene: TRBJ2-7
V gene: TRBV20-1
clone size: few
D gene: .
CDR3 DNA: TGCAGTGCTTTAGACCCCCAACCCTCCTACGAGCAGTACTTC
CDR3 protein: CSALDPQPSYEQYF

J gene: TRBJ1-1
V gene: TRBV29-1
clone size: .
D gene: .
CDR3 DNA: TGCAGCGTTGAACCGGGGGCGGCTGAAGCTTTCTTT
CDR3 protein: CSVEPGAAEAFF

J gene: TRBJ1-2
V gene: TRBV5-1
clone size: .
D gene: .
CDR3 DNA: TGCGCCAGCAGAGCGGACGGGGGCACGGATGGCTACACCTTC
CDR3 protein: CASRADGGTDGYTF

J gene: TRBJ2-5
V gene: TRBV5-5
clone size: few
D gene: TRBD2
CDR3 DNA: TGTGCCAGCAGCCTGAGGACTAGCGGGCAAGAGACCCAGTACTTC
CDR3 protein: CASSLRTSGQETQYF

J gene: TRBJ2-7
V gene: TRBV20-1
clone size: few
D gene: TRBD2
CDR3 DNA: TGCAGTAGTCCTACGGGGGGACCTTACGAGCAGTACTTC
CDR3 protein: CSSPTGGPYEQYF

J gene: TRBJ2-7
V gene: TRBV2
clone size: .
D gene: TRBD2
CDR3 DNA: TGTGCCAGTCAGGGGGGACTAGCGGGTTACAATGAGCAGTACTTC
CDR3 protein: CASQGGLAGYNEQYF

J gene: TRBJ2-1
V gene: TRBV20-1
clone size: .
D gene: TRBD2
CDR3 DNA: TGCAGTGCTAGAAGGACTAGCGGGAGGTGGTACAATGAGCAGTTCTTC
CDR3 protein: CSARRTSGRWYNEQFF

J gene: TRBJ2-7
V gene: TRBV4-2
clone size: many
D gene: TRBD2
CDR3 DNA: TGTGCCAGCAGCCAAGTTTGGACTAGCGCCTACGAGCAGTACTTC
CDR3 protein: CASSQVWTSAYEQYF

J gene: TRBJ1-2
V gene: TRBV4-1
clone size: few
D gene: .
CDR3 DNA: TGCGCCAGCAGCCAAGCTAACTATGGCTACACCTTC
CDR3 protein: CASSQANYGYTF

J gene: TRBJ2-1
V gene: TRBV5-1
clone size: few
D gene: TRBD1
CDR3 DNA: TGCGCCAGCAGCTTGGATGACAGGGGGTTATACAATGAGCAGTTCTTC
CDR3 protein: CASSLDDRGLYNEQFF

J gene: TRBJ2-2
V gene: TRBV18
clone size: .
D gene: .
CDR3 DNA: TGTGCCAGCTCACCAACCAGGAACACCGGGGAGCTGTTTTTT
CDR3 protein: CASSPTRNTGELFF

J gene: TRBJ2-3
V gene: TRBV29-1
clone size: few
D gene: .
CDR3 DNA: TGCAGCGATGCTAGCACAGATACGCAGTATTTT
CDR3 protein: CSDASTDTQYF

J gene: TRBJ2-1
V gene: TRBV27
clone size: .
D gene: TRBD2
CDR3 DNA: TGTGCCAGCAGTTTGGGGACTAGTGTGGGCTCCTACAATGAGCAGTTCTTC
CDR3 protein: CASSLGTSVGSYNEQFF

J gene: TRBJ1-1
V gene: TRBV24-1
clone size: .
D gene: .
CDR3 DNA: TGTGCCACCAGTGAGCTTCCTACAGTTCTCCACACTGAAGCTTTCTTT
CDR3 protein: CATSELPTVLHTEAFF

J gene: TRBJ1-5
V gene: TRBV5-1
clone size: once
D gene: .
CDR3 DNA: TGCGCCAGCAGCCAGGACAGTCGAGATCAGCCCCAGCATTTT
CDR3 protein: CASSQDSRDQPQHF

J gene: TRBJ2-3
V gene: TRBV27
clone size: few
D gene: .
CDR3 DNA: TGTGCCAGCAGTTTATCCCCGTCAGCGCCTAGCACAGATACGCAGTATTTT
CDR3 protein: CASSLSPSAPSTDTQYF

J gene: TRBJ2-4
V gene: TRBV10-2
clone size: .
D gene: TRBD1
CDR3 DNA: TGCGCCAGCAGACAGGGGGCGGTAAACATTCAGTACTTC
CDR3 protein: CASRQGAVNIQYF

J gene: TRBJ2-5
V gene: TRBV9
clone size: .
D gene: TRBD2
CDR3 DNA: TGTGCCAGCAGCGTAGGGGCTAGCGGTATACAAGAGACCCAGTACTTC
CDR3 protein: CASSVGASGIQETQYF

J gene: TRBJ2-7
V gene: TRBV9
clone size: .
D gene: .
CDR3 DNA: TGTGCCAGCAGCGAGGGTAGGGACGAGCAGTACTTC
CDR3 protein: CASSEGRDEQYF

J gene: TRBJ2-7
V gene: TRBV27
clone size: .
D gene: TRBD1
CDR3 DNA: TGTGCCAGCAGGAACCGGGACAGGGGCCACGAGCAGTACTTC
CDR3 protein: CASRNRDRGHEQYF

J gene: TRBJ2-7
V gene: TRBV6-5
clone size: .
D gene: .
CDR3 DNA: TGTGCCAGCAGTTACTGGAAGGGGGTCATCCACGAGCAGTACTTC
CDR3 protein: CASSYWKGVIHEQYF

J gene: TRBJ2-1
V gene: TRBV5-1
clone size: many
D gene: .
CDR3 DNA: TGTGCCAGCAGTTTCCGGGGGTCCTACAATGAGCAGTTCTTC
CDR3 protein: CASSFRGSYNEQFF

J gene: TRBJ2-1
V gene: TRBV7-8
clone size: .
D gene: .
CDR3 DNA: TGTGCCAGCAGCCCCACCCGGACACCCTACAATGAGCAGTTCTTC
CDR3 protein: CASSPTRTPYNEQFF

J gene: TRBJ2-3
V gene: TRBV3-1
clone size: few
D gene: .
CDR3 DNA: TGTGCCAGCAGCCAGCAGGGATTAGATACGCAGTATTTT
CDR3 protein: CASSQQGLDTQYF

J gene: TRBJ2-7
V gene: TRBV11-2
clone size: few
D gene: TRBD1
CDR3 DNA: TGTGCCAGCAGCGATCCTCGGACAGGGGGCGTCTCCGAGCAGTACTTC
CDR3 protein: CASSDPRTGGVSEQYF

J gene: TRBJ2-7
V gene: TRBV25-1
clone size: .
D gene: TRBD1
CDR3 DNA: TGTGCCAGCAGTGATGCTAACAGGGGCTCCTACGAGCAGTACTTC
CDR3 protein: CASSDANRGSYEQYF

J gene: TRBJ1-1
V gene: TRBV27
clone size: .
D gene: .
CDR3 DNA: TGTGCCAGCAGTCACACAGTTCGGGGACCCCGGGACCCCATGAACACTGAAGCTTTCTTT
CDR3 protein: CASSHTVRGPRDPMNTEAFF

J gene: TRBJ2-7
V gene: TRBV11-3
clone size: .
D gene: TRBD1
CDR3 DNA: TGTGCCAGCAGCCGGGGGACAGGGGACTACGAGCAGTACTTC
CDR3 protein: CASSRGTGDYEQYF

J gene: TRBJ1-2
V gene: TRBV28
clone size: few
D gene: .
CDR3 DNA: TGTGCCAGCAGTGGAGTGTTTAGGACATCTAACTATGGCTACACCTTC
CDR3 protein: CASSGVFRTSNYGYTF

J gene: TRBJ1-6
V gene: TRBV6-1
clone size: few
D gene: .
CDR3 DNA: TGTGCCAGCAGTGAAGCGCCAGGGAATTCACCCCTCCACTTT
CDR3 protein: CASSEAPGNSPLHF

J gene: TRBJ2-3
V gene: TRBV20-1
clone size: .
D gene: .
CDR3 DNA: TGCAGTGCTATCCTCACTAGCACAGATACGCAGTATTTT
CDR3 protein: CSAILTSTDTQYF

J gene: TRBJ2-1
V gene: TRBV13
clone size: .
D gene: .
CDR3 DNA: TGTACCAGCAGCTCCCCGACAGGAAATGAGCAGTTCTTC
CDR3 protein: CTSSSPTGNEQFF

J gene: TRBJ2-1
V gene: TRBV12-3/TRBV12-4
clone size: .
D gene: .
CDR3 DNA: TGTGCCAGCAGTTTCGAGGGCAGCCGGACCGCCATCTGGTGGGAGCAGTTCTTC
CDR3 protein: CASSFEGSRTAIWWEQFF

J gene: TRBJ2-5
V gene: TRBV20-1
clone size: .
D gene: .
CDR3 DNA: TGCAGTGCTAGAGTGGGCTCAAGAGTGGGACAGACCCAGTACTTC
CDR3 protein: CSARVGSRVGQTQYF